Listed here are 25 T cell receptor beta chains from one sample, sequenced in a study of identifying expanded T cells in peripheral blood. Profiled with immunoSEQ multiplex PCR; TCRdb holds only in-frame clones, not every one. The sample yields around 60,000 clones, over 80% seen once. Sequenced material: blood. Every receptor here comes from a person aged 18 to 75 in good health.

The chain is built from TRBV19 and TRBJ2-3; D remains ambiguous. CDR3 size: 13 residues. In germline, CDR1 is LNHDA, CDR2 SQIVND (reference sequence). V lost 2 bases to trimming and J lost 1 base, with 4 bases between them. This chain's CDR3 is CASSIYGTDTQYF. The CDR3 DNA follows: TGTGCCAGTAGTATATACGGCACAGATACGCAGTATTTT.

The rearrangement links TRBV11-3 to TRBJ2-5; D remains unclear. Per the germline V gene, CDR1 is SGHNT and CDR2 is YENEEA. The V end lost 1 base, the J end lost 3 bases, and 9 bases lay between the germline ends. The CDR3 covers 14 residues. The DNA of the CDR3 is TGTGCCAGCAGCTTAGTACTAACAGAAGAGACCCAGTACTTC. It codes for CASSLVLTEETQYF.

V is TRBV10-2 and J is TRBJ2-1, with TRBD2 as a possible D gene (5 bases). The V gene lost 6 bases and the J gene lost 9 bases, with 9 bases spanning the gap. The CDR3 covers 11 residues. From germline, CDR1 is WSHSY and CDR2 SAAADI. CDR3 DNA sequence: TGCGCCAGCAGGAACGGGGTTGAGCAGTTCTTC. The encoded protein is CASRNGVEQFF.

The chain recombines TRBV19 with TRBJ1-5; possibly TRBD1 for D (6 bases). This CDR3 contains 15 residues. Germline lookup yields CDR1 LNHDA and CDR2 SQIVND (reference sequence). Trimming left V 4 bases short and J 0 bases short, with 10 bases between. The DNA of the CDR3 is TGTGCCAGTAGTAAAGGGGGTCTTAGCAATCAGCCCCAGCATTTT. Protein product: CASSKGGLSNQPQHF.

The chain couples TRBV18 to TRBJ2-7, with D unclear. V shed 2 bases and J shed 5 bases, with 7 bases lying between them. The CDR3 extends over 12 amino acids. The V gene's germline CDR1 is KGHSH and CDR2 LQKENI. The CDR3 DNA is TGTGCCAGCTCACCAGGACGGGACGAGCAGTACTTC. Protein product: CASSPGRDEQYF.

The chain joins TRBV11-2 to TRBJ2-5; TRBD2 agrees at 12 bases. With V trimmed by 1 base and J by 1 base, 4 bases remained unmatched. The CDR3 has 17 amino acids. Germline V gives CDR1 SGHAT, CDR2 FQNNGV. The CDR3 sequence is CASSLVPSGRVQETQYF. The CDR3 coding sequence is TGTGCCAGCAGCTTAGTCCCTAGCGGGAGGGTCCAAGAGACCCAGTACTTC.

This rearrangement joins TRBV2 to TRBJ2-1; the match to TRBD2 covers 13 bases. Losses at the gene ends were 8 bases for V and 6 bases for J; bases not matched to a gene: 7. Germline CDR1 and CDR2: SNHLY and FYNNEI. This CDR3 is built from 15 residues. CDR3 protein: CASFRTSGSSNEQFF. CDR3 coding DNA: TGTGCCAGCTTCCGGACTAGCGGGAGTAGCAATGAGCAGTTCTTC. The full variable domain, with the rest looked up from reference TRBV2 and TRBJ2-1, is EPEVTQTPSHQVTQMGQEVILRCVPISNHLYFYWYRQILGQKVEFLVSFYNNEISEKSEIFDDQFSVERPDGSNFTLKIRSTKLEDSAMYFCASFRTSGSSNEQFFGPGTRLTVL.

The DNA of the CDR3 is TGTGCCAGCAGTCCGACTAGCGCTTACACAGATACGCAGTATTTT. Its protein product is CASSPTSAYTDTQYF. The V and J genes are TRBV2 and TRBJ2-3, with 8 bases that match TRBD2. The germline V gene encodes CDR1 SNHLY and CDR2 FYNNEI. After removal of 5 bases from V and 2 bases from J, the junction contained 6 bases not matched to a gene. The CDR3 contains 15 residues.

The CDR3 loop is CASSLSVFNSYGYTF. The CDR3 DNA reads TGTGCCAGCAGTTTATCGGTATTTAACAGCTATGGCTACACCTTC. V usage is TRBV27 and J usage is TRBJ1-2; D remains ambiguous. Trimming took 0 bases from V and 4 from J, leaving 12 bases between them. CDR3 size: 15 residues. CDR1 and CDR2 (germline): MNHEY, SMNVEV (reference sequence).

This clone was observed a single time. The chain combines TRBV5-1 with TRBJ1-6, with D possibly being TRBD1 (5 bases). In germline, CDR1 is SGHRS, CDR2 YFSETQ. The V and J ends lost 4 bases and 4 bases respectively, with 9 bases between them. CDR3 length: 14 amino acids. The CDR3 here is CASSAGGYNSPLHF. The CDR3 nucleotides are TGCGCCAGCAGCGCGGGGGGGTATAATTCACCCCTCCACTTT.

V usage is TRBV7-8 and J usage is TRBJ1-2; D is unclear. This CDR3 region has 14 residues. The V end lost 1 base, the J end lost 6 bases, and 12 bases lay between the germline ends. Germline CDR1 and CDR2: SGHVS and FQNEAQ. The CDR3 nucleotides are TGTGCCAGCAGCTTAGGCTGGGCCCGCGATGGCTACACCTTC. Translating it yields CASSLGWARDGYTF. The complete variable domain, with remaining parts taken from reference TRBV7-8 and TRBJ1-2, reads GAGVSQSPRYKVAKRGQDVALRCDPISGHVSLFWYQQALGQGPEFLTYFQNEAQLDKSGLPSDRFFAERPEGSVSTLKIQRTQQEDSAVYLCASSLGWARDGYTFGSGTRLTVV.

The chain has TRBV4-3 and TRBJ2-1, with TRBD2 matching 10 bases. The CDR3 extends over 16 amino acids. The V gene end was trimmed by 1 base and the J gene end by 8 bases; junction bases not matched to a gene: 8. The V gene's germline CDR1 is LGHNA and CDR2 YSLEER. Here the CDR3 DNA reads TGCGCCAGCAGCCAAGTAGGGCCTAGCGGGAGACATGAGCAGTTCTTC. Translation gives CASSQVGPSGRHEQFF.

The chain has TRBV4-3 and TRBJ2-3; D unresolved. CDR1 is LGHNA, CDR2 YSLEER, per germline. V lost 2 bases, J lost 6 bases, and 12 bases lay in between. The CDR3 is 14 amino acids. The CDR3 sequence is CASSQYRSSDTQYF. CDR3 coding DNA: TGCGCCAGCAGCCAATATCGCAGCTCCGATACGCAGTATTTT.

This clone was observed a handful of times. The V call is TRBV7-3, the J call TRBJ2-5, with TRBD1 identical over 9 bases. The CDR3 extends over 15 amino acids. Germline V gives CDR1 SGHTA, CDR2 FQGTGA. After removal of 3 bases from V and 5 bases from J, the junction contained 7 bases not matched to a gene. CDR3 DNA sequence: TGTGCCAGCAGCTTCGACAGGGGGTTAGGGGAGACCCAGTACTTC. Translation gives CASSFDRGLGETQYF. Based on the CDR3 plus reference TRBV7-3 and TRBJ2-5, the full variable domain is GAGVSQTPSNKVTEKGKYVELRCDPISGHTALYWYRQSLGQGPEFLIYFQGTGAADDSGLPNDRFFAVRPEGSVSTLKIQRTERGDSAVYLCASSFDRGLGETQYFGPGTRLLVL.

The rearrangement links TRBV5-1 to TRBJ2-3; possibly TRBD1 for D (6 bases). Between the trimmed V and J ends, which lost 7 bases and 6 bases, there was a span of 21 bases. Germline assignment: CDR1 SGHRS and CDR2 YFSETQ. The CDR3 contains 15 residues. The CDR3 is CASSLEGGIIDTQYF. CDR3 DNA: TGCGCCAGCTCCCTGGAAGGGGGAATTATCGATACGCAGTATTTT.

This chain uses TRBV6-5 with TRBJ2-1; no reliable D call. With 4 bases removed from V and 0 bases from J, the gap between germline ends came to 7 bases. This CDR3 contains 14 residues. Germline-derived CDR1 and CDR2 are MNHEY and SVGAGI. The CDR3 loop reads CASSSGRSYNEQFF. CDR3 DNA sequence: TGTGCCAGCAGTTCCGGCCGCTCCTACAATGAGCAGTTCTTC.

The rearrangement uses TRBV6-5 and TRBJ1-2; D possibly corresponds to TRBD1 (5 bases). Germline CDR1 is MNHEY and CDR2 is SVGAGI. The CDR3 loop spans 11 amino acids. V was cut by 5 bases and J by 5 bases, with 6 bases left in between. The CDR3 reads CASSRQYGYTF. CDR3 sequence (DNA): TGTGCCAGCAGTAGACAGTATGGCTACACCTTC.

V is TRBV5-1 and J is TRBJ2-4, with 14 nucleotides matching TRBD2. CDR1 and CDR2 from the germline V gene are SGHRS and YFSETQ. The CDR3 extends over 16 amino acids. The trim removed 4 bases at V and 4 bases at J, leaving 4 bases unmatched. CDR3 amino acids: CASSGTSGGWKNIQYF. The CDR3 coding sequence is TGCGCCAGCAGCGGGACTAGCGGGGGATGGAAAAACATTCAGTACTTC.

The gene calls are TRBV7-2 and TRBJ1-1; 10 bases agree with TRBD1. Germline CDR1 reads SGHTA; CDR2 reads FQGNSA. V lost 3 bases to trimming and J lost 4 bases; unmatched junction nucleotides: 2. The CDR3 runs to 14 residues. The CDR3 sequence: CASSFRTGGTEAFF. CDR3 sequence (DNA): TGTGCCAGCAGCTTTAGGACAGGGGGCACTGAAGCTTTCTTT.

This clone was recorded only once. V is TRBV6-4 and J is TRBJ1-2; D uncertain. Deletions cut 3 bases from V and 4 bases from J, with 9 bases between. The length of the CDR3 is 13 residues. The germline CDR1 and CDR2 sequences are MRHNA and SNTAGT. CDR3 DNA: TGTGCCAGCAGTGAAACGGACCTCTATGGCTACACCTTC. It translates to CASSETDLYGYTF.

The genes are TRBV7-9 and TRBJ1-2; D call uncertain. This CDR3 contains 15 residues. Per the germline V gene, CDR1 is SEHNR and CDR2 is FQNEAQ (reference sequence). The V end was cut by 5 bases, the J end by 4 bases, with 17 bases between. In nucleotides, the CDR3 is TGTGCCAGCAGCCCTGTAGATGCAGAATTCTATGGCTACACCTTC. This codes for CASSPVDAEFYGYTF.

As regards this clone: A read error may produce the germline difference seen at one junction end. The chain couples TRBV6-7 to TRBJ2-2; 11 nucleotides line up with TRBD2. TRBV6-7 is an ORF for which the function is uncertain. The length of the CDR3 is 16 residues. The CDR3 here is CASSDSTSGDTGELFF. CDR3 nucleotides: TGTGCCAGCAGTGACTCGACTAGCGGGGACACCGGGGAGCTGTTTTTT.

This clone appeared a single time. The chain is built from TRBV27 and TRBJ1-2, with 10 bases aligning to TRBD1. Trimming cost V 6 bases and J 5 bases; bases outside gene matches: 6. Germline V lookup: CDR1 MNHEY, CDR2 SMNVEV (reference sequence). The CDR3 is 14 residues long. The CDR3: CASRLGQGKYGYTF. CDR3 coding DNA: TGTGCCAGCAGACTGGGACAGGGGAAGTATGGCTACACCTTC.

The chain joins TRBV5-1 to TRBJ1-6, with TRBD1 as a possible D gene (6 bases). Germline CDR1 SGHRS, CDR2 YFSETQ. Deletions cut 4 bases from V and 11 bases from J, with 19 bases between. This CDR3 region has 15 residues. CDR3: CASSQMDSRGPPLHF. CDR3 in DNA: TGCGCCAGCAGCCAGATGGACAGTCGCGGGCCACCCCTCCACTTT.

This rearrangement joins TRBV23-1 to TRBJ2-3; D might be TRBD2 (6 bases). TRBV23-1 is sorted into the ORF group, with uncertain function. Trimming took 10 bases from V and 3 from J, leaving 17 bases between them. CDR3 length: 14 amino acids. As DNA, the CDR3 is TGCGCCACCAGGTGGGGGGACGGTACAGATACGCAGTATTTT. Translating it yields CATRWGDGTDTQYF.